The next 18 T cell receptor beta chains were all read from a single sample in a study of T cell responses to AZD1222 COVID-19 vaccine (dated by TCRdb to the early 2020s). Library prep was done by the immunoSEQ multiplex PCR assay. Held by TCRdb, this immuneACCESS table contains in-frame sequences only and omits some clones. Under half of the omission traces to an unresolved V gene where checked; the cause of the rest is unknown. The sample yields more than 120,000 clones; 90% to 95% were counted once. Jointly, the top ten make up 5.1% of the sample. Interpreted using the paper, the time point label stands for: baseline before first vaccination. The specimen was peripheral blood, collected on day 0 of AZD1222 vaccination. These receptors all stem from an adult in good health.

Turning to this clone: Other DNA sequences in the same sample also yield this CDR3. The genes are TRBV6-5 and TRBJ2-5; D unresolved. CDR1 is MNHEY and CDR2 is SVGAGI in the germline V gene. V lost 9 bases, J lost 0 bases, and 8 bases lay in between. The CDR3 is made up of 12 amino acids. The CDR3 DNA sequence: TGTGCCAGTCGACCGTACCAAGAGACCCAGTACTTC. It specifies CASRPYQETQYF.

The gene calls are TRBV5-4 and TRBJ2-1, with TRBD2 matching 7 bases. Germline V gene data show CDR1 as SGHNT and CDR2 as YYREEE (reference sequence). The CDR3 is 13 residues long. V was clipped by 3 bases and J by 12 bases; unmatched bases: 9. The chain's CDR3 is CASSWEGQFGQFF. In DNA, the CDR3 is TGTGCCAGCAGCTGGGAGGGTCAGTTTGGGCAGTTCTTC.

This rearrangement joins TRBV6-6 to TRBJ1-4; D is unclear. The CDR3 length is 15 residues. Between the trimmed V and J ends, which lost 4 bases and 0 bases, there was a span of 9 bases. Per the germline V gene, CDR1 is MNHNY and CDR2 is SVGAGI (reference sequence). Here the CDR3 DNA reads TGTGCCAGCAGTTCTGGGGTTGCAACTAATGAAAAACTGTTTTTT. This sequence encodes CASSSGVATNEKLFF.

This chain connects TRBV7-9 to TRBJ1-6, with TRBD1 identical over 9 bases. Looked up from germline, CDR1 is SEHNR and CDR2 is FQNEAQ (reference sequence). V was pared by 5 bases and J by 7 bases, with 3 bases of the junction left unmatched. The CDR3 length is 14 residues. CDR3 amino acids: CASSEGQGNSPLHF. The CDR3 DNA reads as TGTGCCAGCAGCGAAGGACAGGGGAATTCACCCCTCCACTTT.

The chain recombines TRBV5-1 with TRBJ2-3, with 9 bases aligning to TRBD1. CDR1 SGHRS and CDR2 YFSETQ come from the germline V gene. The V gene end was trimmed by 0 bases and the J gene end by 5 bases; junction bases not matched to a gene: 4. CDR3 length: 15 amino acids. CDR3 residues: CASSLGQGVKDTQYF. DNA for the CDR3: TGCGCCAGCAGCTTGGGACAGGGGGTGAAAGATACGCAGTATTTT.

V and J are TRBV10-3 and TRBJ2-7; no definite D call. This CDR3 is built from 14 residues. V lost 3 bases, J lost 4 bases, and 13 bases lay in between. The germline V gene has CDR1 ENHRY and CDR2 SYGVKD. This CDR3 reads CAISDLVVRYEQYF. The DNA of the CDR3 is TGTGCCATCAGTGATTTGGTAGTGCGGTACGAGCAGTACTTC.

This chain connects TRBV4-3 to TRBJ2-2; no definite D call. Germline V gene data show CDR1 as LGHNA and CDR2 as YSLEER. CDR3 length equals 15 residues. V was pared by 0 bases and J by 1 base, with 6 bases between. This CDR3 reads CASSQDRLNTGELFF. DNA of the CDR3: TGCGCCAGCAGCCAAGACAGACTGAACACCGGGGAGCTGTTTTTT.

The CDR3 sequence is CASSLFGGSPYNEQFF. The CDR3 DNA follows: TGTGCCAGCAGCTTGTTCGGCGGGAGCCCTTACAATGAGCAGTTCTTC. The chain uses TRBV7-3 and TRBJ2-1, with TRBD2 matching 7 bases. V shed 3 bases, J shed 4 bases, and the junction held 9 bases outside the gene matches. The germline gives CDR1 SGHTA, CDR2 FQGTGA. This CDR3 has 16 residues.

The chain has TRBV6-6 and TRBJ2-7, with 7 bases matching TRBD2. V shed 5 bases and J 6 bases; nucleotides not matched to a gene: 10. The CDR3 loop spans 14 amino acids. Per the germline V gene, CDR1 is MNHNY and CDR2 is SVGAGI (reference sequence). CDR3 loop: CASSPPTSLGEQYF. The CDR3 bases are TGTGCCAGCAGTCCACCGACTAGCCTGGGCGAGCAGTACTTC.

V and J are TRBV7-2 and TRBJ2-7; TRBD2 matches 10 bases. The CDR3 totals 17 residues. Per the germline V gene, CDR1 is SGHTA and CDR2 is FQGNSA. The junction had 7 bases not matched to a gene; V was cut back by 0 bases and J by 2 bases. CDR3 amino acids: CASSLALLAGAPYEQYF. The CDR3 region has the DNA TGTGCCAGCAGCTTAGCCTTGCTAGCGGGGGCTCCCTACGAGCAGTACTTC.

The chain recombines TRBV6-5 with TRBJ1-2; D gene ambiguous. V lost 5 bases to trimming and J lost 4 bases, with 17 bases between them. Germline CDR1 and CDR2: MNHEY and SVGAGI. The CDR3 spans 15 residues. The CDR3 DNA reads as TGTGCCAGCAGTAGTAGAGGGCGAGAGGTCTATGGCTACACCTTC. This codes for CASSSRGREVYGYTF.

The chain couples TRBV2 to TRBJ1-1; the D is unclear. V lost 8 bases, J lost 3 bases, and 10 bases lay in between. Germline V gene lookup returns CDR1 SNHLY and CDR2 FYNNEI. This CDR3 has 12 amino acids. The CDR3 reads CASSEWDTEAFF. CDR3 coding DNA: TGTGCCAGCTCTGAGTGGGACACTGAAGCTTTCTTT.

This rearrangement joins TRBV21-1 to TRBJ2-7. TRBV21-1 is listed as a pseudogene. The CDR3 covers 11 residues. The CDR3 nucleotides are TGTGCCAGCAGCAAATGGCTCCGCGTGTACTTC. Encoded protein: CASSKWLRVYF.

The chain uses TRBV27 and TRBJ1-3; TRBD1 aligns across 9 bases. J gave up 4 bases and V 2 bases, and 6 bases lay outside the gene matches. The germline V gene has CDR1 MNHEY and CDR2 SMNVEV (reference sequence). The CDR3 spans 16 residues. CDR3 in amino acids: CASSLTGQGYGNTIYF. CDR3 sequence (DNA): TGTGCCAGCAGTTTAACGGGACAGGGTTACGGAAACACCATATATTTT.

This chain uses TRBV6-5 with TRBJ1-1, with 11 bases aligning to TRBD1. Trimming took 6 bases from V and 6 from J; bases not matched to a gene: 9. The CDR3 extends over 15 amino acids. The V gene's germline CDR1 is MNHEY and CDR2 SVGAGI. DNA of the CDR3: TGTGCCAGCAGCGGCGGACAGGGGGCACGGGCTGAAGCTTTCTTT. Protein sequence: CASSGGQGARAEAFF.

This rearrangement joins TRBV7-8 to TRBJ2-3; no firm D call. CDR3 length: 16 amino acids. The V end was cut by 5 bases, the J end by 4 bases, with 19 bases between. Germline lookup yields CDR1 SGHVS and CDR2 FQNEAQ. The CDR3 sequence: CASSNSFSSGADTQYF. CDR3 in DNA: TGTGCCAGCAGCAACAGCTTCTCATCTGGGGCAGATACGCAGTATTTT.

The genes are TRBV19 and TRBJ2-7; tentatively, D is TRBD2 (5 bases). CDR3 size: 14 residues. The V end was cut by 3 bases, the J end by 0 bases, with 9 bases between. CDR1 and CDR2 from the germline V gene are LNHDA and SQIVND (reference sequence). The CDR3 region is CASSIPGVSYEQYF. The CDR3 DNA is TGTGCCAGTAGTATCCCCGGGGTCTCCTACGAGCAGTACTTC.

The chain joins TRBV27 to TRBJ2-1; 8 positions agree with TRBD2. J was trimmed by 8 bases and V by 10 bases; bases with no gene match: 13. Germline CDR1 reads MNHEY; CDR2 reads SMNVEV (reference sequence). The length of the CDR3 is 14 residues. This CDR3 reads CATTGGRGGDEQFF. The CDR3 coding sequence is TGTGCCACCACGGGGGGGCGGGGTGGCGATGAGCAGTTCTTC.